This T cell receptor (beta chain) was found in a study of T cell clonotyping in hematopoietic cell transplantation. The CDR3 runs 15 residues. The germline gives CDR1 SGHDT, CDR2 YYEEEE. Trimming cost V 4 bases and J 0 bases, with 11 bases left between them. The sample's time point: recipient sample about 28 days before transplant, after cytoreduction. Blood collection times were about day -28 and days 30, 100, 180 posttransplant. Measured with immunoSEQ multiplex PCR; TCRdb has only the in-frame clones, and not every one. The sample shows about 7,100 clones, approximately 86% of them seen only once. The receptor was derived from a man younger than 40 with acute myeloid leukemia. Some clones in this sample may be carry-over from other donors' samples. V and J are TRBV5-6 and TRBJ1-5; D not certain. The sample was peripheral blood mononuclear cells, taken before stem cell transplant. The CDR3 loop is CASSTGLNSNQPQHF. The CDR3 nucleotides read TGTGCCAGCAGCACTGGACTTAATAGCAATCAGCCCCAGCATTTT.